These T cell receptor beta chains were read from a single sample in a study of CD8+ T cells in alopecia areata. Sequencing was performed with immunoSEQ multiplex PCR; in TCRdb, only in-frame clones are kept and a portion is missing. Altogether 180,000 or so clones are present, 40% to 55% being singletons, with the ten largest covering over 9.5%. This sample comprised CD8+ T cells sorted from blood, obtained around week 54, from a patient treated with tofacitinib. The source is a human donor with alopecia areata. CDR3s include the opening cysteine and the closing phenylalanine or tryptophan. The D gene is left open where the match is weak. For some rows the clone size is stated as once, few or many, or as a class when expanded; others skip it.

CDR3aa: CASSLEAEAGELFF
CDR3nt: TGTGCCAGCAGCTTAGAGGCGGAGGCCGGGGAGCTGTTTTTT
j_gene: TRBJ2-2
abundance: -
d_gene: -
v_gene: TRBV7-6

CDR3aa: CASSSEGGPGYEQYF
CDR3nt: TGTGCCAGCAGCTCCGAGGGGGGTCCGGGATACGAGCAGTACTTC
j_gene: TRBJ2-7
abundance: -
d_gene: -
v_gene: TRBV11-2

CDR3aa: CASSQARGGSGELFF
CDR3nt: TGCGCCAGCAGCCAAGCCAGGGGTGGGTCCGGGGAGCTGTTTTTT
j_gene: TRBJ2-2
abundance: -
d_gene: -
v_gene: TRBV4-1

CDR3aa: CASSERGNNSPLHF
CDR3nt: TGTGCCAGCAGTGAAAGAGGGAATAATTCACCCCTCCACTTT
j_gene: TRBJ1-6
abundance: -
d_gene: -
v_gene: TRBV2

CDR3aa: CASSLFQTRDRYLDTEAFF
CDR3nt: TGTGCCAGCAGTTTATTTCAAACCAGGGACAGGTATTTGGACACTGAAGCTTTCTTT
j_gene: TRBJ1-1
abundance: -
d_gene: TRBD1
v_gene: TRBV7-9

CDR3aa: CASSYRGSALTF
CDR3nt: TGTGCCAGCAGTTACAGGGGCTCGGCTTTGACTTTC
j_gene: TRBJ2-6
abundance: once
d_gene: TRBD1
v_gene: TRBV5-6

CDR3aa: CASSPQVGGVETQYF
CDR3nt: TGTGCCAGCAGCCCCCAGGTCGGGGGCGTAGAGACCCAGTACTTC
j_gene: TRBJ2-5
abundance: -
d_gene: -
v_gene: TRBV7-3

CDR3aa: CAWSGQYQETQYF
CDR3nt: TGTGCCTGGAGTGGTCAGTACCAAGAGACCCAGTACTTC
j_gene: TRBJ2-5
abundance: -
d_gene: -
v_gene: TRBV30

CDR3aa: CASSLAGTNTGELFF
CDR3nt: TGTGCCAGCAGCTTGGCAGGGACGAACACCGGGGAGCTGTTTTTT
j_gene: TRBJ2-2
abundance: few
d_gene: -
v_gene: TRBV5-4

CDR3aa: CASSLRTSDQPQHF
CDR3nt: TGTGCCAGCAGCCTCAGGACCTCCGATCAGCCCCAGCATTTT
j_gene: TRBJ1-5
abundance: -
d_gene: -
v_gene: TRBV7-2

CDR3aa: CASSRVGGGAYEQFF
CDR3nt: TGTGCCAGCAGCCGGGTTGGCGGGGGGGCCTATGAGCAGTTCTTC
j_gene: TRBJ2-1
abundance: -
d_gene: TRBD2
v_gene: TRBV7-2

CDR3aa: CASSGQGSKNIQYF
CDR3nt: TGTGCCAGCAGCGGACAGGGGTCCAAAAACATTCAGTACTTC
j_gene: TRBJ2-4
abundance: -
d_gene: TRBD1
v_gene: TRBV2

CDR3aa: CASSDYNEQFF
CDR3nt: TGTGCCAGCAGCGATTACAATGAGCAGTTCTTC
j_gene: TRBJ2-1
abundance: -
d_gene: -
v_gene: TRBV7-9

CDR3aa: CASSFGSGGTDTQYF
CDR3nt: TGTGCCAGCAGTTTTGGTAGCGGGGGTACAGATACGCAGTATTTT
j_gene: TRBJ2-3
abundance: -
d_gene: TRBD2
v_gene: TRBV6-5

CDR3aa: CSVTGGMMNTEAFF
CDR3nt: TGCAGCGTTACAGGGGGCATGATGAACACTGAAGCTTTCTTT
j_gene: TRBJ1-1
abundance: -
d_gene: TRBD1
v_gene: TRBV29-1

CDR3aa: CASSLVGAAGRADTQYF
CDR3nt: TGTGCCAGCAGCTTGGTGGGAGCGGCGGGGAGAGCCGATACGCAGTATTTT
j_gene: TRBJ2-3
abundance: -
d_gene: -
v_gene: TRBV5-5

CDR3aa: CASSFIGARLTGELFF
CDR3nt: TGTGCCAGCAGTTTCATCGGGGCTAGACTGACCGGGGAGCTGTTTTTT
j_gene: TRBJ2-2
abundance: few
d_gene: -
v_gene: TRBV27

CDR3aa: CASSLDRVPYEQYF
CDR3nt: TGTGCCAGCAGCTTGGACAGGGTCCCCTACGAGCAGTACTTC
j_gene: TRBJ2-7
abundance: -
d_gene: TRBD1
v_gene: TRBV7-9

CDR3aa: CASSVAPRGAVNEQFF
CDR3nt: TGTGCCAGCAGCGTAGCCCCCCGAGGGGCAGTCAATGAGCAGTTCTTC
j_gene: TRBJ2-1
abundance: -
d_gene: -
v_gene: TRBV9

CDR3aa: CASSQVGSSPYEQYF
CDR3nt: TGCGCCAGCAGCCAAGTTGGGTCAAGTCCCTACGAGCAGTACTTC
j_gene: TRBJ2-7
abundance: -
d_gene: -
v_gene: TRBV4-3

CDR3aa: CAIRTGGNYGYTF
CDR3nt: TGTGCCATCCGGACAGGGGGCAACTATGGCTACACCTTC
j_gene: TRBJ1-2
abundance: -
d_gene: TRBD1
v_gene: TRBV10-3

CDR3aa: CASSQETGAYINQPQHF
CDR3nt: TGTGCCAGCAGCCAAGAGACAGGGGCGTATATCAATCAGCCCCAGCATTTT
j_gene: TRBJ1-5
abundance: -
d_gene: TRBD1
v_gene: TRBV14

CDR3aa: CASSFRGLETQYF
CDR3nt: TGTGCCAGCAGTTTCAGGGGGCTTGAGACCCAGTACTTC
j_gene: TRBJ2-5
abundance: -
d_gene: TRBD1
v_gene: TRBV27

CDR3aa: CASSFGRTEAFF
CDR3nt: TGTGCCAGCAGCTTTGGACGGACTGAAGCTTTCTTT
j_gene: TRBJ1-1
abundance: -
d_gene: -
v_gene: TRBV5-4

CDR3aa: CASSLAQGLNTEAFF
CDR3nt: TGTGCCAGCAGCTTAGCTCAAGGATTGAACACTGAAGCTTTCTTT
j_gene: TRBJ1-1
abundance: few
d_gene: -
v_gene: TRBV7-9

CDR3aa: CASSRGTHYEQYF
CDR3nt: TGTGCCAGCAGCCGAGGGACACACTACGAGCAGTACTTC
j_gene: TRBJ2-7
abundance: -
d_gene: -
v_gene: TRBV5-6

CDR3aa: CSVDSQETQYF
CDR3nt: TGCAGCGTGGACAGCCAAGAGACCCAGTACTTC
j_gene: TRBJ2-5
abundance: -
d_gene: -
v_gene: TRBV29-1

CDR3aa: CSVVGGLSYGYTF
CDR3nt: TGCAGCGTTGTAGGAGGCCTGAGCTATGGCTACACCTTC
j_gene: TRBJ1-2
abundance: -
d_gene: -
v_gene: TRBV29-1

CDR3aa: CASSYSSVNTEAFF
CDR3nt: TGTGCCAGCAGTTACTCGTCCGTGAACACTGAAGCTTTCTTT
j_gene: TRBJ1-1
abundance: -
d_gene: -
v_gene: TRBV6-5

CDR3aa: CAISESAARQVVEQYF
CDR3nt: TGTGCCATCAGTGAGTCAGCGGCTCGACAGGTCGTCGAGCAGTACTTC
j_gene: TRBJ2-7
abundance: -
d_gene: -
v_gene: TRBV10-3

CDR3aa: CASSLGGLYNEKLFF
CDR3nt: TGTGCCAGCAGCTTAGGCGGGCTTTATAATGAAAAACTGTTTTTT
j_gene: TRBJ1-4
abundance: once
d_gene: -
v_gene: TRBV11-2

CDR3aa: CSVETDEQYF
CDR3nt: TGCAGCGTTGAAACTGACGAGCAGTACTTC
j_gene: TRBJ2-7
abundance: -
d_gene: -
v_gene: TRBV29-1

CDR3aa: CASSYSTGPKVYEQYF
CDR3nt: TGTGCCAGCAGTTACTCGACGGGTCCAAAGGTCTACGAGCAGTACTTC
j_gene: TRBJ2-7
abundance: -
d_gene: -
v_gene: TRBV6-5

CDR3aa: CSARDRGYGYTF
CDR3nt: TGCAGCGCAAGGGACAGGGGCTATGGCTACACCTTC
j_gene: TRBJ1-2
abundance: -
d_gene: TRBD1
v_gene: TRBV29-1

CDR3aa: CASSLGDSNQPQHF
CDR3nt: TGTGCCAGCAGCTTAGGAGACAGCAATCAGCCCCAGCATTTT
j_gene: TRBJ1-5
abundance: few
d_gene: -
v_gene: TRBV7-8

CDR3aa: CASSQGAGGNANSPLHF
CDR3nt: TGCGCCAGCAGCCAAGGAGCAGGAGGCAATGCTAATTCACCCCTCCACTTT
j_gene: TRBJ1-6
abundance: -
d_gene: -
v_gene: TRBV4-1

CDR3aa: CASSIGSGDPYEQYF
CDR3nt: TGTGCCAGTAGTATTGGGTCAGGCGATCCCTACGAGCAGTACTTC
j_gene: TRBJ2-7
abundance: few
d_gene: -
v_gene: TRBV19

CDR3aa: CASSLGTGVGSPLHF
CDR3nt: TGTGCCAGCAGCTTAGGAACAGGGGTAGGCTCACCCCTCCACTTT
j_gene: TRBJ1-6
abundance: few
d_gene: TRBD1
v_gene: TRBV13

CDR3aa: CASSLALFTEAFF
CDR3nt: TGTGCCAGCAGTTTGGCCCTTTTCACTGAAGCTTTCTTT
j_gene: TRBJ1-1
abundance: -
d_gene: -
v_gene: TRBV6-6

CDR3aa: CASSSPDRYEQYF
CDR3nt: TGCGCCAGCAGCTCACCCGACAGGTACGAGCAGTACTTC
j_gene: TRBJ2-7
abundance: -
d_gene: -
v_gene: TRBV5-1

CDR3aa: CASSSNRGMRTEAFF
CDR3nt: TGTGCCAGCAGCTCAAACAGGGGAATGAGGACTGAAGCTTTCTTT
j_gene: TRBJ1-1
abundance: -
d_gene: TRBD1
v_gene: TRBV5-6

CDR3aa: CASSPNRDGGTEAFF
CDR3nt: TGTGCCAGCTCACCTAACAGGGACGGAGGCACTGAAGCTTTCTTT
j_gene: TRBJ1-1
abundance: -
d_gene: -
v_gene: TRBV18

CDR3aa: CASSYSAGSPYEQYF
CDR3nt: TGTGCCAGCAGTTACTCGGCAGGAAGCCCCTACGAGCAGTACTTC
j_gene: TRBJ2-7
abundance: once
d_gene: -
v_gene: TRBV6-5

CDR3aa: CASSQQGYSPLHF
CDR3nt: TGCGCCAGCAGCCAGCAGGGTTATTCACCCCTCCACTTT
j_gene: TRBJ1-6
abundance: few
d_gene: -
v_gene: TRBV4-3

CDR3aa: CASSLPGVNQPQHF
CDR3nt: TGTGCCAGCAGCTTACCGGGGGTCAATCAGCCCCAGCATTTT
j_gene: TRBJ1-5
abundance: -
d_gene: -
v_gene: TRBV7-9

CDR3aa: CASSGSMGESYGYTF
CDR3nt: TGTGCCAGCAGCGGATCCATGGGAGAGAGCTATGGCTACACCTTC
j_gene: TRBJ1-2
abundance: -
d_gene: -
v_gene: TRBV9